The 20 T cell receptor beta chains reported below all come from one sample, sequenced in a study of a mutant IDH1 vaccine in newly diagnosed glioma. Some clones are missing from TCRdb's copy, which holds only in-frame ones; the method was immunoSEQ multiplex PCR. Of approximately 39,000 clones in the sample, roughly 81% were seen once. These receptors' targets are unknown. Time point of the sample: week 5, during vaccination. A 20-mer mutant IDH1 peptide at 300 ug was injected subcutaneously with topical imiquimod. The sequenced sample was PBMCs, obtained from a glioma patient whose treatment included an IDH1 peptide vaccine. The receptors were sampled from a man aged 45 to 65 with glioma.

The chain recombines TRBV4-3 with TRBJ2-5, with D tentatively TRBD2 (6 bases). The J call may not be correct, given that the DNA end is closer to TRBJ2-7. Per germline, CDR1 LGHNA and CDR2 YSLEER. The CDR3 runs 14 residues. The CDR3 protein is CASSQDPGGAEQYF. CDR3 in DNA: TGCGCCAGCAGCCAAGACCCCGGAGGGGCCGAGCAGTACTTC.

The rearrangement uses TRBV2 and TRBJ2-1; TRBD1 matches at 8 bases. The CDR3 has 14 amino acids. The germline gives CDR1 SNHLY, CDR2 FYNNEI. J gave up 8 bases and V 8 bases, and 11 bases lay outside the gene matches. CDR3 coding DNA: TGTGCCAGCGAAGGGACCGACAGGGGCCATGAGCAGTTCTTC. It yields the protein CASEGTDRGHEQFF.

The gene calls are TRBV2 and TRBJ2-5; the D is unclear. The CDR3 is 13 amino acids. V lost 3 bases and J lost 1, with 6 bases in between. From germline, CDR1 is SNHLY and CDR2 FYNNEI. The CDR3 sequence is CASSEEAQETQYF. CDR3 DNA sequence: TGTGCCAGCAGTGAGGAAGCCCAAGAGACCCAGTACTTC.

This clone was recorded a few times. CDR3 residues: CASREDRANTEAFF. In DNA form, the CDR3 reads TGTGCCAGTAGGGAGGACAGGGCGAACACTGAAGCTTTCTTT. This sequence joins TRBV19 and TRBJ1-1; 8 nucleotides line up with TRBD1. CDR3 length: 14 amino acids. V was clipped by 6 bases and J by 1 base; unmatched bases: 4. CDR1 LNHDA and CDR2 SQIVND come from the germline V gene (reference sequence).

CDR3 sequence reads: CASRPPENTEAFF. CDR3 DNA: TGTGCCAGCAGACCCCCGGAGAACACTGAAGCTTTCTTT. The rearrangement uses TRBV13 and TRBJ1-1; D is ambiguous. Germline values: CDR1 PRHDT, CDR2 FYEKMQ (reference sequence). This CDR3 is 13 amino acids long. The V gene lost 6 bases and the J gene lost 1 base, with 9 bases spanning the gap.

J is TRBJ2-2 and V is TRBV11-2, with D possibly being TRBD2 (5 bases). This CDR3 spans 14 amino acids. V lost 5 bases, J lost 4 bases, and 11 bases lay in between. CDR1 SGHAT and CDR2 FQNNGV come from the germline V gene. Here the CDR3 reads CASSPGVVTGELFF. The CDR3 region has the DNA TGTGCCAGCAGCCCCGGGGTGGTCACCGGGGAGCTGTTTTTT.

The J gene is TRBJ1-4, the V gene TRBV5-1; D not certain. V was pared by 0 bases and J by 7 bases, with 7 bases between. Germline V gives CDR1 SGHRS, CDR2 YFSETQ. The CDR3 runs 13 residues. The CDR3 nucleotides are TGCGCCAGCAGCTTGGGTTTTGGTGAAAAACTGTTTTTT. Its translation is CASSLGFGEKLFF.

The genes are TRBV7-2 and TRBJ1-1, with TRBD1 as a possible D gene (6 bases). The CDR3 contains 13 residues. Germline lookup yields CDR1 SGHTA and CDR2 FQGNSA. V was clipped by 5 bases and J by 9 bases, with 16 bases between them. CDR3 in DNA: TGTGCCAGCAGCCCCGGGACACTATTACAAGCTTTCTTT. As protein: CASSPGTLLQAFF.

The chain has TRBV5-4 and TRBJ2-5, with D maybe TRBD2 (6 bases). V lost 5 bases, J lost 1 base, and 9 bases lay in between. The CDR3 contains 13 residues. Germline loops: CDR1 SGHNT, CDR2 YYREEE (reference sequence). The CDR3 here is CASSSGLQETQYF. In DNA, the CDR3 is TGTGCCAGCAGTTCGGGACTCCAAGAGACCCAGTACTTC.

The V call is TRBV7-8, the J call TRBJ1-2; D is perhaps TRBD1 (6 bases). The CDR3 covers 15 residues. The ends were cut back, 4 bases at V and 3 bases at J, with 15 bases in the middle. Per the germline V gene, CDR1 is SGHVS and CDR2 is FQNEAQ. The CDR3 nucleotides read TGTGCCAGCAGCTCGGGGGACATCTCCTACTATGGCTACACCTTC. This sequence encodes CASSSGDISYYGYTF.

The chain carries TRBV2 and TRBJ2-3; unclear D gene. The ends were cut back, 4 bases at V and 0 bases at J, with 8 bases in the middle. Germline assignment: CDR1 SNHLY and CDR2 FYNNEI. The CDR3 spans 14 residues. CDR3: CASSVRLSTDTQYF. The DNA for the CDR3 is TGTGCCAGCAGTGTACGACTTAGCACAGATACGCAGTATTTT.

The J gene is TRBJ1-5, the V gene TRBV12-5, with D uncertain. Per the germline V gene, CDR1 is LGHNT and CDR2 is FRNRAP. This CDR3 is built from 13 residues. V lost 5 bases and J 7 bases, leaving 12 bases between the germline ends. CDR3 bases: TGTGCTAGTGGTCCCGACCCGGACCAGCCCCAGCATTTT. Protein sequence: CASGPDPDQPQHF.

This chain links TRBV2 with TRBJ1-3; a possible D gene is TRBD1 (5 bases). This CDR3 contains 14 residues. Trimming removed 7 bases at V and 4 bases at J, with 14 bases between. The germline V gene encodes CDR1 SNHLY and CDR2 FYNNEI. The CDR3 here is CASTGGGVGNTIYF. The CDR3 DNA reads TGTGCCAGCACCGGGGGGGGTGTCGGAAACACCATATATTTT.

This chain connects TRBV6-1 to TRBJ1-2; 7 bases align to TRBD1. Germline CDR1 reads MNHNS; CDR2 reads SASEGT. The CDR3 consists of 12 residues. Trimming cost V 4 bases and J 6 bases; bases outside gene matches: 2. The CDR3 DNA sequence: TGTGCCAGCAGTGTAGGGACAGATGGCTACACCTTC. It specifies CASSVGTDGYTF.

Points on this clone: A junction boundary mismatches the germline segment, possibly from a read error. The rearrangement uses TRBV7-9 and TRBJ1-4, with D perhaps TRBD1 (5 bases). Germline CDR1 is SEHNR and CDR2 is FQNEAQ (reference sequence). The CDR3 covers 14 residues. As DNA, the CDR3 is TGTGCCAGCAGCTTAAGGGGAACTGATGAAAAACTGTTTTTT. As protein: CASSLRGTDEKLFF.

This clone was seen a few times. This chain links TRBV13 with TRBJ2-1; tentatively, D is TRBD2 (6 bases). The length of the CDR3 is 15 residues. The V gene lost 5 bases and the J gene lost 2 bases, with 13 bases spanning the gap. Germline assignment: CDR1 PRHDT and CDR2 FYEKMQ (reference sequence). For the CDR3, the DNA is TGTGCCAGCAGCCTGAGACTAGGGGCCTACAATGAGCAGTTCTTC. Protein sequence: CASSLRLGAYNEQFF.

This chain joins TRBV29-1 and TRBJ2-3; maybe TRBD2 (5 bases). The length of the CDR3 is 15 residues. The germline CDR1 and CDR2 sequences are SQVTM and ANQGSEA. V lost 8 bases and J lost 2, with 20 bases in between. The CDR3 sequence is CSFNAVRRATDTQYF. CDR3 in DNA: TGCAGCTTTAATGCGGTTCGGCGGGCCACAGATACGCAGTATTTT.

The rearrangement uses TRBV7-9 and TRBJ2-5; 8 bases are a match to TRBD2. In germline, CDR1 is SEHNR, CDR2 FQNEAQ (reference sequence). V trimming: 6 bases; J trimming: 0 bases; junction bases outside the gene matches: 9. The CDR3 has 16 amino acids. The CDR3 region is CASSRTSGEYQETQYF. The CDR3 nucleotides read TGTGCCAGCAGTCGTACTAGCGGCGAATACCAAGAGACCCAGTACTTC.

The chain carries TRBV11-2 and TRBJ1-1; D remains ambiguous. The CDR3 extends over 14 amino acids. The V end was cut by 1 base, the J end by 0 bases, with 6 bases between. Germline V gives CDR1 SGHAT, CDR2 FQNNGV. The CDR3 DNA follows: TGTGCCAGCAGCTTAGGGTCGGTGAACACTGAAGCTTTCTTT. Its protein is CASSLGSVNTEAFF.

The DNA for the CDR3 is TGCGCCAGCAGCCACGGGGAAGAGAGTTACAATCAGCCCCAGCATTTT. As protein: CASSHGEESYNQPQHF. This rearrangement joins TRBV4-1 to TRBJ1-5, with no clear D. This CDR3 is 16 amino acids long. Germline V gives CDR1 MGHRA, CDR2 YSYEKL. V lost 3 bases and J 3 bases, leaving 15 bases between the germline ends.